Listed here are 9 T cell receptor beta chains from one sample, sequenced in a study of blood T cell repertoires in COVID-19. The assay was immunoSEQ multiplex PCR, and TCRdb's table has in-frame clones only and misses some. The table has 300,000 to 500,000 clones, around nine tenths seen once; the top ten hold 0.95% to 1%. Sequences were obtained from PBMCs or T cells enriched from blood (not recorded which). Every receptor here comes from a woman in her 30s with acute COVID-19.

This clone appeared a single time. The chain has TRBV11-2 and TRBJ2-2; possible D gene TRBD2, 7 bases. Germline lookup yields CDR1 SGHAT and CDR2 FQNNGV. Trimming shortened V by 7 bases and J by 4 bases, and 13 bases separated the two germline ends. The CDR3 has 14 amino acids. CDR3 sequence reads: CASTQGGGTGELFF. As DNA, the CDR3 is TGTGCCAGCACCCAAGGGGGGGGCACCGGGGAGCTGTTTTTT.

The chain links TRBV25-1 to TRBJ1-2; D might be TRBD1 (5 bases). The CDR3 loop spans 14 amino acids. V lost 5 bases and J lost 2, with 12 bases in between. CDR1 and CDR2 (germline): MGHDK, SYGVNS. The CDR3, as DNA: TGTGCCAGCAGTCGCCCCGGGGGGAACTATGGCTACACCTTC. Translated, it gives CASSRPGGNYGYTF.

The chain carries TRBV12-5 and TRBJ1-1, with D perhaps matching TRBD1 (6 bases). Germline V CDR1 and CDR2: LGHNT, FRNRAP. V was cut by 5 bases and J by 3 bases, with 13 bases left in between. This CDR3 is 14 amino acids long. CDR3 in amino acids: CASGPFNRDTEAFF. The CDR3 nucleotides are TGTGCTAGTGGTCCCTTTAACAGGGACACTGAAGCTTTCTTT.

This chain connects TRBV3-1 (or the pseudogene TRBV3-2) to TRBJ2-1; D might be TRBD2 (5 bases). V was cut by 2 bases and J by 8 bases, with 16 bases left in between. Germline loops: CDR1 LGHDT, CDR2 YNNKEL (reference sequence). The length of the CDR3 is 15 residues. CDR3: CASSQLRLALDEQFF. Here the CDR3 DNA reads TGTGCCAGCAGCCAATTAAGGCTAGCTCTCGATGAGCAGTTCTTC.

V gene TRBV30 combines with J gene TRBJ1-1, with TRBD1 identical over 7 bases. Germline CDR1 is GTSNPN and CDR2 is SVGIG (reference sequence). The CDR3 is 11 amino acids. Losses at the gene ends were 7 bases for V and 3 bases for J; bases not matched to a gene: 2. This CDR3 reads CALQGYTEAFF. The CDR3 DNA reads as TGTGCCTTACAGGGGTACACTGAAGCTTTCTTT.

This chain uses TRBV7-2 with TRBJ2-7; D possibly corresponds to TRBD2 (5 bases). There are 15 residues in the CDR3. CDR1 is SGHTA and CDR2 is FQGNSA in the germline V gene. Trimming removed 4 bases from V and 7 bases from J, with 20 bases in between. CDR3 DNA sequence: TGTGCCAGCAGCTCCCAGGCGGGCGCCCCCTGGGAGCAGTACTTC. Translating it yields CASSSQAGAPWEQYF.

This clone was observed once. The V gene is TRBV24-1, the J gene TRBJ2-1; the match to TRBD2 covers 7 bases. CDR3 size: 17 residues. Germline V gene sequence: CDR1 KGHDR, CDR2 SFDVKD. The J segment lost 3 bases and the V segment lost 4 bases, leaving 11 bases of the junction unmatched. This CDR3 is CATSDPQGLFDYNEQFF. DNA of the CDR3: TGTGCCACCAGTGACCCTCAGGGACTATTCGACTACAATGAGCAGTTCTTC.

This chain connects TRBV6-5 to TRBJ2-7; TRBD2 aligns across 8 bases. The CDR3 is made up of 15 amino acids. The V gene end was trimmed by 7 bases and the J gene end by 2 bases; junction bases not matched to a gene: 10. Per germline, CDR1 MNHEY and CDR2 SVGAGI. CDR3 nucleotide sequence: TGTGCCAGCATCGACGGGGGGGCACCTACCTACGAGCAGTACTTC. It yields the protein CASIDGGAPTYEQYF.

The V and J genes are TRBV28 and TRBJ1-6, with 7 bases that match TRBD1. The CDR3 runs to 15 residues. CDR1 is MDHEN and CDR2 is SYDVKM in the germline V gene. Trimming removed 8 bases from V and 5 bases from J; junction bases left unmatched: 9. The CDR3 spells CASSGTEINNSPLHF. The CDR3, as DNA: TGTGCCAGCTCAGGGACAGAGATTAATAATTCACCCCTCCACTTT. Drawing the rest from reference TRBV28 and TRBJ1-6, the complete variable domain is DVKVTQSSRYLVKRTGEKVFLECVQDMDHENMFWYRQDPGLGLRLIYFSYDVKMKEKGDIPEGYSVSREKKERFSLILESASTNQTSMYLCASSGTEINNSPLHFGNGTRLTVT.